Below, 20 T cell receptor beta chains from the same sample are listed, as sequenced in a study of shared clonotypes between healthy human individuals. Some clones are missing from TCRdb's copy, which holds only in-frame ones; the method was immunoSEQ multiplex PCR. The sample lists roughly 590,000 clones, nearly 97% occurring once. Naivety among CD8 cells was defined by CD45RO negativity and positive CCR7 selection, thereby excluding terminally differentiated effector memory CD45RA+ cells. Sequenced input: naive CD8+ T cells sorted from blood. The receptor source for this set is a woman under 40 in good health.

The gene calls are TRBV7-9 and TRBJ1-4; D perhaps matches TRBD1 (6 bases). The V gene's germline CDR1 is SEHNR and CDR2 FQNEAQ (reference sequence). The V end lost 6 bases, the J end lost 16 bases, and 24 bases lay between the germline ends. This CDR3 has 14 amino acids. The CDR3 region has the DNA TGTGCCAGCAGTCCCGTAGCAGGGGCCGAGGCTCCGTTTTTT. It translates to CASSPVAGAEAPFF.

V and J are TRBV27 and TRBJ2-1, with D perhaps TRBD1 (6 bases). V gave up 1 base and J gave up 8 bases, with 18 bases separating them. Looked up from germline, CDR1 is MNHEY and CDR2 is SMNVEV (reference sequence). The length of the CDR3 is 16 residues. CDR3 amino acids: CASSLWIRGGKDEQFF. The CDR3 DNA reads TGTGCCAGCAGTTTATGGATCAGGGGCGGAAAGGATGAGCAGTTCTTC.

The chain uses TRBV13 and TRBJ2-5; 7 bases match TRBD1. Gene TRBJ2-7 matches the end of the DNA better, so the J call may be wrong. The CDR3 is 14 amino acids. From germline, CDR1 is PRHDT and CDR2 FYEKMQ (reference sequence). DNA for the CDR3: TGTGCCAGCTCTCCCAGGGGGAGCTCCTACGAGCAGTACTTC. Residues: CASSPRGSSYEQYF.

The gene calls are TRBV27 and TRBJ1-1; TRBD1 is a possible D gene (6 bases). V was shortened by 1 base and J by 4 bases, with 10 bases between the two germline ends. The CDR3 is made up of 14 amino acids. CDR1 is MNHEY, CDR2 SMNVEV, per germline (reference sequence). The CDR3 DNA is TGTGCCAGCAGTTTATATCTGGGGGCCACTGAAGCTTTCTTT. Translating it yields CASSLYLGATEAFF.

The gene calls are TRBV5-4 and TRBJ2-7; possibly TRBD1 for D (5 bases). Looked up from germline, CDR1 is SGHNT and CDR2 is YYREEE (reference sequence). CDR3 length: 13 amino acids. Deletions cut 2 bases from V and 6 bases from J, with 12 bases between. The CDR3 nucleotides read TGTGCCAGCAGCTTTTGGGGCCTCGGCGAGCAGTACTTC. Translated: CASSFWGLGEQYF.

This rearrangement joins TRBV11-2 to TRBJ2-1; 9 bases fit TRBD2. The CDR3 totals 14 residues. V shed 4 bases, J shed 3 bases, and the junction held 1 base outside the gene matches. Germline CDR1 and CDR2: SGHAT and FQNNGV. CDR3 sequence reads: CASSSSGVYNEQFF. CDR3 DNA: TGTGCCAGCAGCTCTAGCGGGGTCTACAATGAGCAGTTCTTC.

The rearrangement links TRBV28 to TRBJ1-5, with D perhaps TRBD1 (6 bases). The germline V and J ends were trimmed by 2 bases and 6 bases, with 14 bases remaining between them. The CDR3 sequence is 15 residues long. Germline CDR1 reads MDHEN; CDR2 reads SYDVKM. The CDR3 loop is CASSLTGGSGQPQHF. Written as DNA, the CDR3 is TGTGCCAGCAGTTTAACGGGGGGCTCGGGTCAGCCCCAGCATTTT.

To note about this clone: The identical CDR3 is also encoded by other nucleotide sequences in the sample. The chain combines TRBV27 with TRBJ2-5; no clear D gene. The J call may be mistaken, given a closer DNA end match to TRBJ2-7. CDR1 is MNHEY and CDR2 is SMNVEV in the germline V gene (reference sequence). The CDR3 has 14 residues. The CDR3 reads CASSLSRGAYEQYF. The CDR3 DNA reads TGTGCCAGCAGTTTATCAAGAGGAGCCTACGAGCAGTACTTC.

The CDR3 DNA sequence: TGTGCCAGCAGTTTAGGAGTGGGCGTCGCAGATACGCAGTATTTT. Amino acids: CASSLGVGVADTQYF. The chain combines TRBV28 with TRBJ2-3, with no clear D. Trimming left V 2 bases short and J 4 bases short, with 13 bases between. Germline values: CDR1 MDHEN, CDR2 SYDVKM. This CDR3 contains 15 residues.

The J gene is TRBJ2-3, the V gene TRBV5-1; a weak D match, TRBD2 (5 bases). Germline loops: CDR1 SGHRS, CDR2 YFSETQ. The V and J ends lost 2 bases and 6 bases respectively, with 16 bases between them. The CDR3 extends over 15 amino acids. CDR3 DNA sequence: TGCGCCAGCAGCTTCCCAGCGGAGACCGGTGATACGCAGTATTTT. It is translated as CASSFPAETGDTQYF.

The genes are TRBV27 and TRBJ2-7, with D perhaps TRBD2 (5 bases). V dropped 6 bases and J dropped 1 base, with 13 bases sitting between them. The CDR3 has 14 amino acids. The germline CDR1 and CDR2 sequences are MNHEY and SMNVEV (reference sequence). This chain's CDR3 is CASSPDYLSYEQYF. CDR3 DNA sequence: TGTGCCAGCAGCCCAGACTACCTTTCCTACGAGCAGTACTTC.

This clone has only one observation. In DNA, the CDR3 is TGTGCCAGCAGTACAGGACAGGTGATTAATGAAAAACTGTTTTTT. This encodes CASSTGQVINEKLFF. V is TRBV27 and J is TRBJ1-4, with 7 bases lining up with TRBD1. The CDR3 sequence is 15 residues long. CDR1 MNHEY and CDR2 SMNVEV come from the germline V gene (reference sequence). V was pared by 5 bases and J by 4 bases, with 7 bases of the junction left unmatched.

The CDR3 loop reads CAISESGGLGTEAFF. In DNA form, the CDR3 reads TGTGCCATCAGTGAGTCGGGGGGGCTGGGCACTGAAGCTTTCTTT. This chain joins TRBV10-3 and TRBJ1-1, with D tentatively TRBD1 (6 bases). V was clipped by 0 bases and J by 4 bases, with 12 bases between them. Germline loops: CDR1 ENHRY, CDR2 SYGVKD. The CDR3 length is 15 residues.

This clone was found once. The chain links TRBV6-5 to TRBJ1-4, with no clear D. Germline V gene lookup returns CDR1 MNHEY and CDR2 SVGAGI. Deletions cut 5 bases from V and 12 bases from J, with 13 bases between. The CDR3 totals 12 residues. CDR3 sequence: CASSPQYGELFF. As DNA, the CDR3 is TGTGCCAGCAGTCCACAGTACGGAGAACTGTTTTTT.

The V and J genes are TRBV6-1 and TRBJ1-3, with D perhaps TRBD1 (6 bases). V lost 6 bases, J lost 0 bases, and 12 bases lay in between. CDR1 MNHNS and CDR2 SASEGT come from the germline V gene. This CDR3 spans 15 amino acids. In DNA, the CDR3 is TGTGCCAGCAGCCACCGGGACACCTCTGGAAACACCATATATTTT. This codes for CASSHRDTSGNTIYF.

This CDR3 is CASSERSGDEQFF. In DNA, the CDR3 is TGTGCCAGTAGCGAGCGCTCGGGGGATGAGCAGTTCTTC. The chain uses TRBV19 and TRBJ2-1; D might be TRBD2 (6 bases). The germline V gene encodes CDR1 LNHDA and CDR2 SQIVND (reference sequence). The CDR3 loop spans 13 amino acids. Between the trimmed V and J ends, which lost 6 bases and 8 bases, there was a span of 14 bases.

The chain joins TRBV5-4 to TRBJ2-5; 12 bases match TRBD2. V trimming: 3 bases; J trimming: 5 bases; junction bases outside the gene matches: 8. This CDR3 spans 16 amino acids. CDR1 is SGHNT and CDR2 is YYREEE in the germline V gene (reference sequence). CDR3 DNA: TGTGCCAGCAGCTCGGGTCTAGCGGGAGGGCTGGAGACCCAGTACTTC. The encoded protein is CASSSGLAGGLETQYF.

The chain combines TRBV28 with TRBJ2-1, with 8 bases fitting TRBD2. V lost 5 bases, J lost 4 bases, and 7 bases stayed unmatched. Germline V gene lookup returns CDR1 MDHEN and CDR2 SYDVKM. The CDR3 contains 15 residues. In nucleotides, the CDR3 is TGTGCCAGCAGTCCTACTAGCGGAGTATACAATGAGCAGTTCTTC. As protein: CASSPTSGVYNEQFF.

This clone appeared a single time. V and J are TRBV5-8 and TRBJ2-7; D is possibly TRBD1 (6 bases). Germline-derived CDR1 and CDR2 are SGHTS and YDEGEE. V lost 4 bases to trimming and J lost 5 bases, with 16 bases between them. The CDR3 runs to 14 residues. The DNA for the CDR3 is TGTGCCAGCAGCCAAATTACAGGGAGCGACGAGCAGTACTTC. It yields the protein CASSQITGSDEQYF.

The chain recombines TRBV28 with TRBJ2-2; 13 bases map to TRBD2. This CDR3 spans 18 amino acids. Germline loops: CDR1 MDHEN, CDR2 SYDVKM. The V and J ends lost 4 bases and 5 bases, in that order; junction bases with no gene match: 10. For the CDR3, the DNA is TGTGCCAGCAGTTCCACCCACCAACTAGCGGGAGGGACCGGGGAGCTGTTTTTT. It codes for CASSSTHQLAGGTGELFF.